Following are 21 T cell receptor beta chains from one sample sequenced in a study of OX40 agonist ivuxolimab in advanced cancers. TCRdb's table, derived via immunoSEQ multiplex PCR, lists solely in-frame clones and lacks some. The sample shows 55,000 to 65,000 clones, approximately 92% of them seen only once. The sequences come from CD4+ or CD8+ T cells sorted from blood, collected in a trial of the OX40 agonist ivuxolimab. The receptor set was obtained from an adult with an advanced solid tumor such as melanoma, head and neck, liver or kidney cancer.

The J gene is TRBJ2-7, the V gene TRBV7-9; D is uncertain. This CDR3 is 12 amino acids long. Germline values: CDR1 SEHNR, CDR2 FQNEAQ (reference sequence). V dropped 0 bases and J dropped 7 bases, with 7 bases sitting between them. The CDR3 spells CASSLALGEQYV. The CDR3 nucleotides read TGTGCCAGCAGCTTAGCGCTGGGGGAGCAGTACGTC.

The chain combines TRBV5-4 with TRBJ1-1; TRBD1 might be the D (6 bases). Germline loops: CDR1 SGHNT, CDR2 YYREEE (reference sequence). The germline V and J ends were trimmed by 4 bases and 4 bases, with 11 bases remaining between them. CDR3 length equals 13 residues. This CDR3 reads CASSPTGSTEAFF. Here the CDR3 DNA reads TGTGCCAGCAGCCCTACAGGGAGCACTGAAGCTTTCTTT.

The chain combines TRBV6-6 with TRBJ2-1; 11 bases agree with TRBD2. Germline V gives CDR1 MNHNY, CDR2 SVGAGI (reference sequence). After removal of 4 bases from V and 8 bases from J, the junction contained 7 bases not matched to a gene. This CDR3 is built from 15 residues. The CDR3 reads CASSSIAGGPYEQFF. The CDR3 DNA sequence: TGTGCCAGCAGTTCAATAGCGGGGGGGCCCTATGAGCAGTTCTTC.

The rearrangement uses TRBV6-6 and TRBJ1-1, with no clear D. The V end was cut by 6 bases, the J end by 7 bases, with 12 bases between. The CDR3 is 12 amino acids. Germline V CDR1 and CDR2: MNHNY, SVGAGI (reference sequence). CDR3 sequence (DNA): TGTGCCAGCAGCCCCTGGCGGTTTGAAGCTTTCTTT. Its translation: CASSPWRFEAFF.

In DNA, the CDR3 is TGTGCCAGCAGCTTAGGAGGCGGCGCGGGGGAGCAGTACGTC. It yields the protein CASSLGGGAGEQYV. The chain recombines TRBV7-9 with TRBJ2-7, with TRBD2 as a possible D gene (6 bases). Trimming took 1 base from V and 7 from J, leaving 14 bases between them. Per the germline V gene, CDR1 is SEHNR and CDR2 is FQNEAQ (reference sequence). The CDR3 is 14 residues long.

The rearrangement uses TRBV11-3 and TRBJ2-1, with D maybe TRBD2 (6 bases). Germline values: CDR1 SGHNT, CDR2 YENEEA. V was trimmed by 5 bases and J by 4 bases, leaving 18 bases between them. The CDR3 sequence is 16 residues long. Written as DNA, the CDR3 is TGTGCCAGCAGCGGTGATAGGGGCGGGGTTTACAATGAGCAGTTCTTC. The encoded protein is CASSGDRGGVYNEQFF.

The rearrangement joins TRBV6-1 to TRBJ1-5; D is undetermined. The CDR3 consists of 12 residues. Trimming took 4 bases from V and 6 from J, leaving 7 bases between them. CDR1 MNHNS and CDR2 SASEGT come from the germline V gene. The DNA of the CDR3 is TGTGCCAGCAGTGTCTACACTCAGCCCCAGCATTTT. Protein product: CASSVYTQPQHF.

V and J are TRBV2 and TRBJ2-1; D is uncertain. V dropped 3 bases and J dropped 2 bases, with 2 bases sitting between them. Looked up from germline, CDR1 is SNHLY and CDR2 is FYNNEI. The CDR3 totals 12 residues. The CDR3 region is CASSDPYNEQFF. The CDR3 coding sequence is TGTGCCAGCAGTGACCCCTACAATGAGCAGTTCTTC. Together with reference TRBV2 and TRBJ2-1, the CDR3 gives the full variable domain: EPEVTQTPSHQVTQMGQEVILRCVPISNHLYFYWYRQILGQKVEFLVSFYNNEISEKSEIFDDQFSVERPDGSNFTLKIRSTKLEDSAMYFCASSDPYNEQFFGPGTRLTVL.

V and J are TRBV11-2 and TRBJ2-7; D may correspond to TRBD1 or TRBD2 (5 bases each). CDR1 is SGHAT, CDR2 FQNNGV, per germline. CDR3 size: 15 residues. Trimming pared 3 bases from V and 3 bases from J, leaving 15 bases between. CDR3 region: CASSFGTDPFYEQYF. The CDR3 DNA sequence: TGTGCCAGCAGCTTCGGGACGGATCCCTTCTACGAGCAGTACTTC.

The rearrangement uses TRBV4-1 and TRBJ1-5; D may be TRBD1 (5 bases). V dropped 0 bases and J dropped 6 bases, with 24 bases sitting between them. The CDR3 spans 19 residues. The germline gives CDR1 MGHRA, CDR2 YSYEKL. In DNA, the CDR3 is TGCGCCAGCAGCCAAGACCCGTGGGGCGAGCTCCGTCCGGGTCAGCCCCAGCATTTT. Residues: CASSQDPWGELRPGQPQHF.

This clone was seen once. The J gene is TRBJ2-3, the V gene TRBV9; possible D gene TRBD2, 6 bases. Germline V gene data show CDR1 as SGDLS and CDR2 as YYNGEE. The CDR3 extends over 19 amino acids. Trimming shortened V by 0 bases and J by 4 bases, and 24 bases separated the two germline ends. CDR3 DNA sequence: TGTGCCAGCAGCGTAGAGGCCCGAAACGTTGGAGGGCCTTCAGATACGCAGTATTTT. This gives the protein CASSVEARNVGGPSDTQYF.

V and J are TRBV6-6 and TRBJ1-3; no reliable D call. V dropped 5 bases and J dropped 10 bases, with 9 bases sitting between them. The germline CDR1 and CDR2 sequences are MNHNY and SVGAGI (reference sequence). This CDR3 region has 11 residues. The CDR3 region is CASSASGTIYF. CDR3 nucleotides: TGTGCCAGCAGTGCTTCGGGGACCATATATTTT.

The CDR3 loop is CAWSVWNDQPQHF. In DNA, the CDR3 is TGTGCCTGGAGTGTTTGGAACGATCAGCCCCAGCATTTT. The chain uses TRBV30 and TRBJ1-5; no definite D call. The CDR3 runs 13 residues. V lost 0 bases and J lost 5, with 8 bases in between. Per the germline V gene, CDR1 is GTSNPN and CDR2 is SVGIG (reference sequence).

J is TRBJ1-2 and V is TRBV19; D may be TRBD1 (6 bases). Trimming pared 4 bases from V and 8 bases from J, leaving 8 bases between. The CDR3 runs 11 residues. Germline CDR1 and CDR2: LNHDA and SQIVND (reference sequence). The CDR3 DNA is TGTGCCAGTAGTAGCACAGGGGGCTACACCTTC. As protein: CASSSTGGYTF.

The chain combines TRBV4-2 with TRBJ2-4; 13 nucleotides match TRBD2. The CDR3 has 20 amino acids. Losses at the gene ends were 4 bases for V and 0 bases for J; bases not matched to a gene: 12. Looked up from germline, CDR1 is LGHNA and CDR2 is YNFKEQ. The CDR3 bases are TGTGCCAGCAGCCCCCGGACTAGCGGGGGACACCCTGAAGCCAAAAACATTCAGTACTTC. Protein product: CASSPRTSGGHPEAKNIQYF.

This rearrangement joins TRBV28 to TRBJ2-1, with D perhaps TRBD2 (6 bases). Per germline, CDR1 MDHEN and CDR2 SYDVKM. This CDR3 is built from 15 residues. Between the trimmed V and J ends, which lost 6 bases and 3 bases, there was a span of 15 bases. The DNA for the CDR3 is TGTGCCAGCAGCCAGAGCGGGTTAATCTACAATGAGCAGTTCTTC. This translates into CASSQSGLIYNEQFF.

The CDR3: CASSSHRGYQPQHF. The CDR3, as DNA: TGTGCCAGCAGTTCCCACAGGGGTTATCAGCCCCAGCATTTT. This sequence joins TRBV28 and TRBJ1-5, with 7 bases identical to TRBD1. The V gene end was trimmed by 4 bases and the J gene end by 5 bases; junction bases not matched to a gene: 5. The germline V gene encodes CDR1 MDHEN and CDR2 SYDVKM. CDR3 length: 14 residues.

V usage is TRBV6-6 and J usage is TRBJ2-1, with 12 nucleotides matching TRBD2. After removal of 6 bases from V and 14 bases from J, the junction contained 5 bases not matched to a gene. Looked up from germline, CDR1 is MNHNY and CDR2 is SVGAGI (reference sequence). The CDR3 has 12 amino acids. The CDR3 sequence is CASSNGLAGKFF. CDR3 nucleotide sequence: TGTGCCAGCAGCAACGGACTAGCGGGAAAGTTCTTC.

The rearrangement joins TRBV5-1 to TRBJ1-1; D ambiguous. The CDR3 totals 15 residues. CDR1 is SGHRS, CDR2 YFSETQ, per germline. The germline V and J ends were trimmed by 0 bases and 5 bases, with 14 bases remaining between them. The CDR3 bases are TGCGCCAGCAGCTTGGCGCAAGGATTGGTAACTGAAGCTTTCTTT. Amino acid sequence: CASSLAQGLVTEAFF.

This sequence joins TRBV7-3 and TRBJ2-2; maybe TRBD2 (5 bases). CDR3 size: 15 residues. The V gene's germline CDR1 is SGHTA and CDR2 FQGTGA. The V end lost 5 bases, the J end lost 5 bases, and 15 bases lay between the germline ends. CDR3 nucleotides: TGTGCCAGCAGCACACACCGTCGGGGTACCGGGGAGCTGTTTTTT. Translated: CASSTHRRGTGELFF.

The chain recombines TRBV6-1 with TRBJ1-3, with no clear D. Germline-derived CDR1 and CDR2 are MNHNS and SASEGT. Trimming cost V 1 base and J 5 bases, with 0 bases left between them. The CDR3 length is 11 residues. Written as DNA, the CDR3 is TGTGCCAGCAGTGAAGGAAACACCATATATTTT. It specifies CASSEGNTIYF.